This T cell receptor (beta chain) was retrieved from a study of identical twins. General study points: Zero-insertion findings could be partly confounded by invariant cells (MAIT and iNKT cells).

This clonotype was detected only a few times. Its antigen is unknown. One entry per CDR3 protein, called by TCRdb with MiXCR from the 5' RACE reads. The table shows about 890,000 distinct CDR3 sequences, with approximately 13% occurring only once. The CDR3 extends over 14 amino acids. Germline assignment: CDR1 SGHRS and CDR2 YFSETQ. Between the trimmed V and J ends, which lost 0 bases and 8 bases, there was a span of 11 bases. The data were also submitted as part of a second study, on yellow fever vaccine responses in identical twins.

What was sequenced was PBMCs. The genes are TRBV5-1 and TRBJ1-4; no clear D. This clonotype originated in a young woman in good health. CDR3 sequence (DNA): TGCGCCAGCAGCTTGGGGGCTCAGAAAGAAAAACTGTTTTTT. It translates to CASSLGAQKEKLFF.